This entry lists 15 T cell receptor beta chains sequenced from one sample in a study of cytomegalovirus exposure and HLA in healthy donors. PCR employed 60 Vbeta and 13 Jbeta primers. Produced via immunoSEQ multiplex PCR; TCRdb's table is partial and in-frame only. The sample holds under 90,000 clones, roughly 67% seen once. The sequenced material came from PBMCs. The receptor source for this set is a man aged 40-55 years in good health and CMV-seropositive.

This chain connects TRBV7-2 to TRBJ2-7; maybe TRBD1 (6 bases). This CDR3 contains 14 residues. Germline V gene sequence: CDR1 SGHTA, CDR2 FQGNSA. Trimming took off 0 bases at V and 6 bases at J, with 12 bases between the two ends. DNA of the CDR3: TGTGCCAGCAGCTTAGCGCACAGGGCGGGCGAGCAGTACTTC. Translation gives CASSLAHRAGEQYF.

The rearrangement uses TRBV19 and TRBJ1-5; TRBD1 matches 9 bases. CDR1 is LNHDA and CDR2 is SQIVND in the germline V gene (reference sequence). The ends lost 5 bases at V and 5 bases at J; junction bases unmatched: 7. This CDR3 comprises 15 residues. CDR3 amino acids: CASSPGQGSDQPQHF. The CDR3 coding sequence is TGTGCCAGTAGTCCTGGACAGGGGTCTGATCAGCCCCAGCATTTT.

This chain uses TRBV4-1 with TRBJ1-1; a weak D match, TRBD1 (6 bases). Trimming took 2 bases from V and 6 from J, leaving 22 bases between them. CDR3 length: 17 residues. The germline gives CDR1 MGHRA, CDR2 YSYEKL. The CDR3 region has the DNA TGCGCCAGCAGCCAAATATCTCCTGAGCAGGGGCACGCTGAAGCTTTCTTT. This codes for CASSQISPEQGHAEAFF.

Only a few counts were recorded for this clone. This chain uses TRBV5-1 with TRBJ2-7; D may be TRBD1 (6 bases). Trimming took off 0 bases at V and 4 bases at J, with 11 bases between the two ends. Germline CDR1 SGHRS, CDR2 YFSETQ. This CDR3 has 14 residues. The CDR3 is CASSLDGRGYEQYF. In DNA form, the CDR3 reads TGCGCCAGCAGCTTGGATGGCAGGGGTTACGAGCAGTACTTC. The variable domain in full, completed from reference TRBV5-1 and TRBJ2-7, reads KAGVTQTPRYLIKTRGQQVTLSCSPISGHRSVSWYQQTPGQGLQFLFEYFSETQRNKGNFPGRFSGRQFSNSRSEMNVSTLELGDSALYLCASSLDGRGYEQYFGPGTRLTVT.

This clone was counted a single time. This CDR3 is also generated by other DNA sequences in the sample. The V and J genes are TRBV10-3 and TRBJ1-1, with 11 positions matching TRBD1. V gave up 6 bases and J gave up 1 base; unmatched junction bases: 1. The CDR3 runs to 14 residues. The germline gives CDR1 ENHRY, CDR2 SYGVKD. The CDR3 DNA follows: TGTGCCATCAGCGGGACAGGGGGGAACACTGAAGCTTTCTTT. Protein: CAISGTGGNTEAFF.

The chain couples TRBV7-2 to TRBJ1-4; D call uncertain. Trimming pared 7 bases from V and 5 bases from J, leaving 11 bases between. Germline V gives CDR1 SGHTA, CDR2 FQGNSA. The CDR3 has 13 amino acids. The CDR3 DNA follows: TGTGCCAGCACCGGAGGGAGAAATGAAAAACTGTTTTTT. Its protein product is CASTGGRNEKLFF.

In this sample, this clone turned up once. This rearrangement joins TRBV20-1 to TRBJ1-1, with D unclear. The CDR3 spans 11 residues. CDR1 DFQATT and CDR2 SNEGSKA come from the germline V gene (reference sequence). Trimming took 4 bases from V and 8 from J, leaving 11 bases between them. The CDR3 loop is CSAMRSTEAFF. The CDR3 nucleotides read TGCAGTGCTATGAGGTCCACAGAAGCTTTCTTT.

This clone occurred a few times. The CDR3 DNA is TGTGCCAGCAGCGTAGGAGGAGCTTTGAACACTGAAGCTTTCTTT. Translating gives CASSVGGALNTEAFF. The chain links TRBV9 to TRBJ1-1; D not certain. This CDR3 region has 15 residues. Germline V gene data show CDR1 as SGDLS and CDR2 as YYNGEE. V dropped 0 bases and J dropped 0 bases, with 9 bases sitting between them.

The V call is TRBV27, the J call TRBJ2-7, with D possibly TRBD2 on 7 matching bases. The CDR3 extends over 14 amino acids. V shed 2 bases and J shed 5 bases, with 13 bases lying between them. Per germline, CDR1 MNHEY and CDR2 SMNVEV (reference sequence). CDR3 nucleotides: TGTGCCAGCAGTTTAGGAACAGGGAGGGACGAGCAGTACTTC. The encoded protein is CASSLGTGRDEQYF.

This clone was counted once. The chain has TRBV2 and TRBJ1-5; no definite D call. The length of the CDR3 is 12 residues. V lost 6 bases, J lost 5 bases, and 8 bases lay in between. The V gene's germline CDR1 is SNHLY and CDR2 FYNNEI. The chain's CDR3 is CASRREDQPQHF. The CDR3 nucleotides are TGTGCCAGCAGGAGGGAGGATCAGCCCCAGCATTTT.

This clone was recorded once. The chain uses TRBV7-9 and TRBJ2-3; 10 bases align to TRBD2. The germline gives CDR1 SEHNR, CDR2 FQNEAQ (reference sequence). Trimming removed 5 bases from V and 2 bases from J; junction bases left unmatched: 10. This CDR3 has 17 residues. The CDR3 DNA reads TGTGCCAGCAGCCCCCCAGCGGGAGGGACTTACACAGATACGCAGTATTTT. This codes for CASSPPAGGTYTDTQYF.

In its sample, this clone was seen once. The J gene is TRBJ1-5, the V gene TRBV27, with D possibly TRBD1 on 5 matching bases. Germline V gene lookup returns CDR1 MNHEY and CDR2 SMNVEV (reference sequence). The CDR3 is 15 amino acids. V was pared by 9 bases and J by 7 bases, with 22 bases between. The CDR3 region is CASSGGQGNAQPQHF. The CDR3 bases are TGTGCCAGTTCCGGTGGGCAGGGAAATGCACAGCCCCAGCATTTT.

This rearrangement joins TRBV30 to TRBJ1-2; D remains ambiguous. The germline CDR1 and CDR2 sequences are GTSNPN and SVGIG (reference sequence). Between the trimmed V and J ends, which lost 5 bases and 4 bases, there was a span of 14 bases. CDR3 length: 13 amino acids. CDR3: CAWETTGIYGYTF. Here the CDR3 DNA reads TGTGCCTGGGAAACCACCGGGATCTATGGCTACACCTTC.

CDR3 coding DNA: TGTGCCAGCAGCCCGAGCACAGATACGCAGTATTTT. Translating gives CASSPSTDTQYF. This chain connects TRBV7-6 to TRBJ2-3; no definite D call. The V gene's germline CDR1 is SGHVS and CDR2 FNYEAQ. Trimming cost V 5 bases and J 0 bases, with 3 bases left between them. This CDR3 is 12 amino acids long.

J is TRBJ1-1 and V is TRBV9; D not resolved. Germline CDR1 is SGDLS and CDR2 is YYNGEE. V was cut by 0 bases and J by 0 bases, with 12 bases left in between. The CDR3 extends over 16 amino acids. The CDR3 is CASSVESTNMNTEAFF. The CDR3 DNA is TGTGCCAGCAGCGTAGAAAGTACAAACATGAACACTGAAGCTTTCTTT.